This T cell receptor beta chain derives from a study of cytomegalovirus exposure and HLA in healthy donors. Overall study findings and caveats: Subsequent analysis found a tendency for first-cohort TCR clusters to co-occur within the 120 or so validation repertoires. CMV antigen specificity was confirmed in vitro for a few CMV-associated chains. Among TCR beta chains, those listed as cytomegalovirus-associated numbered fewer than 200. Reports showed the classifier diagnosing cytomegalovirus status with high specificity and sensitivity.

The protocol was immunoSEQ multiplex PCR, while the TCRdb copy is restricted to in-frame clones and leaves out a portion. The table shows roughly 190,000 clones, with approximately 86% occurring only once. V gave up 4 bases and J gave up 6 bases, with 11 bases separating them. The CDR3 covers 13 residues. Germline assignment: CDR1 SGHNT and CDR2 YYREEE (reference sequence). Concerning this clone: Its antigen is not known.

The chain carries TRBV5-4 and TRBJ2-1, with D possibly being TRBD1 or TRBD2 (5 bases each). The TCR was taken from a man aged 25-45 years in good health and CMV-seropositive. The sample consisted of PBMCs. CDR3 sequence (DNA): TGTGCCAGCAGCGGGACGGGTCCCAATGAGCAGTTCTTC. It translates to CASSGTGPNEQFF.